The clone carrying this T cell receptor beta chain showed up just once. What it binds is unknown. This record comes from a study of T cell clonotyping in hematopoietic cell transplantation. Study-wide points: At the given depth, recipient repertoires were over 95% de novo clonotypes. Higher Inverse Simpson Index values in graft donor and pretransplant recipient predicted broader posttransplant TCR diversity. CD4 and CD8 repertoire contributions could not be separated without sorting. Pathologically expanded recipient clonotypes increased progressively from day 30 to day 180 as diversity fell.

CDR1 GTSNPN and CDR2 SVGIG come from the germline V gene (reference sequence). The CDR3 sequence is 14 residues long. The trim removed 5 bases at V and 4 bases at J, leaving 4 bases unmatched. TCRdb keeps only in-frame clones here, not all; method: immunoSEQ multiplex PCR. The data hold around 12,000 clones, with about 86% observed a single time. J is TRBJ2-6 and V is TRBV30; 8 bases fit TRBD1. This sample comprised PBMCs, obtained 100 days after allogeneic stem cell transplant. This clonotype originated in a female patient between 40 and 50 years old who had an allogeneic stem cell transplant from a related donor, so T cells may come from the graft donor. Some clones in this sample may be carry-over from other donors' samples. CDR3 nucleotide sequence: TGTGCCTGGGGACAGGGAGCCGGGGCCAACGTCCTGACTTTC. Its protein product is CAWGQGAGANVLTF.